Listed below are T cell receptor beta chains from one sample, sequenced in a study of cytomegalovirus exposure and HLA in healthy donors. The protocol was immunoSEQ multiplex PCR, while the TCRdb copy is restricted to in-frame clones and leaves out a portion. The data show about 150,000 clones, roughly 80% seen once. Sequenced input: PBMCs. The receptors originated from a man aged 18 to 29 in good health and CMV-seronegative. Each CDR3 is given with its conserved first and last residue. Fields, in order: clone size, V gene, J gene, D gene, CDR3 protein, CDR3 DNA. D genes are given only for firm matches. The listing skips clone size in some rows; elsewhere it reads once, few, many or a size class.

size: .
V: TRBV19
J: TRBJ2-7
D: TRBD2
CDR3: CASSIRGTSGRYSYEQYF
DNA: TGTGCCAGTAGTATACGGGGGACTAGCGGGAGGTACTCCTACGAGCAGTACTTC

size: once
V: TRBV27
J: TRBJ2-7
D: .
CDR3: CASSYSSSYEQYF
DNA: TGTGCCAGCAGTTACTCGAGCTCCTACGAGCAGTACTTC

size: .
V: TRBV5-5
J: TRBJ2-3
D: .
CDR3: CASSLAAGADTQYF
DNA: TGTGCCAGCAGCTTGGCAGCAGGGGCAGATACGCAGTATTTT

size: few
V: TRBV7-8
J: TRBJ2-3
D: TRBD2
CDR3: CASSLLAGGTDTQYF
DNA: TGTGCCAGCAGCTTACTAGCGGGAGGAACAGATACGCAGTATTTT

size: .
V: TRBV5-1
J: TRBJ2-7
D: TRBD1
CDR3: CASSAGTAYYEQYF
DNA: TGCGCCAGCAGCGCCGGGACAGCATACTACGAGCAGTACTTC

size: .
V: TRBV5-1
J: TRBJ1-5
D: TRBD1
CDR3: CASREVRQGTTASNQPQHF
DNA: TGCGCCAGCAGAGAGGTCAGACAGGGGACCACCGCCAGCAATCAGCCCCAGCATTTT

size: once
V: TRBV5-8
J: TRBJ1-3
D: .
CDR3: CATPLSRSPGNTIYF
DNA: TGTGCCACCCCCTTGTCCAGGTCCCCAGGAAACACCATATATTTT

size: few
V: TRBV6-1
J: TRBJ1-5
D: TRBD1
CDR3: CASSEAPGTDGNQPQHF
DNA: TGTGCCAGCAGTGAAGCCCCGGGGACAGATGGCAATCAGCCCCAGCATTTT

size: .
V: TRBV10-3
J: TRBJ2-7
D: TRBD2
CDR3: CAIRDSTKREATYEQYF
DNA: TGTGCCATCAGGGACAGTACCAAGCGGGAGGCGACTTACGAGCAGTACTTC

size: .
V: TRBV10-1
J: TRBJ2-3
D: .
CDR3: CASSGATDTQYF
DNA: TGCGCCAGCAGTGGGGCCACAGATACGCAGTATTTT

size: .
V: TRBV7-8
J: TRBJ2-2
D: .
CDR3: CASSSANFPNTGELFF
DNA: TGTGCCAGCAGCTCCGCGAATTTTCCGAACACCGGGGAGCTGTTTTTT

size: .
V: TRBV28
J: TRBJ2-1
D: TRBD2
CDR3: CASSIAGGTNLGSYNEQFF
DNA: TGTGCCAGCAGTATAGCGGGAGGTACTAATCTAGGCTCCTACAATGAGCAGTTCTTC

size: .
V: TRBV27
J: TRBJ2-7
D: TRBD1
CDR3: CASTLLQTGAPLGANEQYF
DNA: TGTGCCAGCACCCTCCTGCAGACAGGGGCCCCACTCGGAGCTAACGAGCAGTACTTC

size: .
V: TRBV5-1
J: TRBJ1-2
D: .
CDR3: CASSLASDGYTF
DNA: TGCGCCAGCAGCTTGGCTTCGGATGGCTACACCTTC

size: .
V: TRBV5-6
J: TRBJ1-2
D: .
CDR3: CASSLVQAGYTF
DNA: TGTGCCAGCAGCTTGGTTCAGGCTGGCTACACCTTC

size: .
V: TRBV7-9
J: TRBJ2-1
D: .
CDR3: CASGSPLHAEQFF
DNA: TGTGCCAGCGGGAGTCCCCTACACGCTGAGCAGTTCTTC

size: .
V: TRBV14
J: TRBJ2-5
D: .
CDR3: CASSSLETQYF
DNA: TGTGCCAGCAGCTCCTTAGAGACCCAGTACTTC

size: .
V: TRBV7-8
J: TRBJ2-7
D: TRBD1
CDR3: CASSPGTGYNEQYF
DNA: TGTGCCAGCAGCCCAGGGACAGGCTATAACGAGCAGTACTTC

size: .
V: TRBV6-6
J: TRBJ1-5
D: TRBD1
CDR3: CASSYLVDRGDQPQHF
DNA: TGTGCCAGCAGTTACCTTGTGGACAGGGGGGACCAGCCCCAGCATTTT

size: .
V: TRBV28
J: TRBJ1-6
D: .
CDR3: CASSSLPQSWESPLHF
DNA: TGTGCCAGCAGTTCTCTCCCTCAGTCCTGGGAGTCACCCCTCCACTTT

size: once
V: TRBV9
J: TRBJ1-6
D: .
CDR3: CASSVGGQTTSPLHF
DNA: TGTGCCAGCAGCGTAGGAGGGCAGACCACTTCACCCCTCCACTTT

size: .
V: TRBV5-1
J: TRBJ2-3
D: .
CDR3: CASTPGGTDTQYF
DNA: TGCGCCAGCACCCCAGGGGGCACAGATACGCAGTATTTT

size: .
V: TRBV4-1
J: TRBJ2-1
D: .
CDR3: CASSQDISTGTILGDEQFF
DNA: TGCGCCAGCAGCCAAGATATCTCTACCGGGACAATATTGGGGGATGAGCAGTTCTTC

size: .
V: TRBV5-4
J: TRBJ1-5
D: .
CDR3: CASSKGGGSNQPQHF
DNA: TGTGCCAGCAGCAAGGGGGGGGGTAGCAATCAGCCCCAGCATTTT

size: .
V: TRBV7-9
J: TRBJ2-3
D: TRBD1
CDR3: CASSHDRDTDTQYF
DNA: TGTGCCAGCAGTCATGACAGGGACACAGATACGCAGTATTTT

size: .
V: TRBV20-1
J: TRBJ1-2
D: .
CDR3: CSARDVYSYTF
DNA: TGCAGTGCTAGAGATGTCTATAGCTACACCTTC

size: .
V: TRBV5-4
J: TRBJ2-6
D: .
CDR3: CASSLWVGGFSGANVLTF
DNA: TGTGCCAGCAGCTTGTGGGTGGGAGGATTCTCTGGGGCCAACGTCCTGACTTTC

size: .
V: TRBV6-5
J: TRBJ1-1
D: .
CDR3: CASSSPGGNTEAFF
DNA: TGTGCCAGCAGCTCTCCCGGGGGGAACACTGAAGCTTTCTTT

size: .
V: TRBV19
J: TRBJ2-5
D: .
CDR3: CASSAARETQYF
DNA: TGTGCCAGTAGTGCGGCTAGGGAGACCCAGTACTTC

size: .
V: TRBV5-6
J: TRBJ1-2
D: TRBD1
CDR3: CASTPRDRGYGYTF
DNA: TGTGCCAGCACCCCCCGGGACAGGGGATATGGCTACACCTTC

size: few
V: TRBV19
J: TRBJ2-5
D: .
CDR3: CASSIDRGGETQYF
DNA: TGTGCCAGTAGTATAGACAGGGGTGGAGAGACCCAGTACTTC

size: .
V: TRBV29-1
J: TRBJ2-7
D: TRBD1
CDR3: CSVVGRGTGAYEQYF
DNA: TGCAGCGTTGTAGGTCGGGGGACAGGAGCCTACGAGCAGTACTTC

size: .
V: TRBV4-3
J: TRBJ2-1
D: TRBD2
CDR3: CASSQRRGRALSYNEQFF
DNA: TGCGCCAGCAGCCAAAGGCGCGGGAGGGCCCTCTCCTACAATGAGCAGTTCTTC

size: .
V: TRBV28
J: TRBJ2-3
D: TRBD2
CDR3: CASSLPSWTSGRGDTQYF
DNA: TGTGCCAGCAGTCTACCCTCGTGGACTAGCGGGAGGGGGGATACGCAGTATTTT

size: .
V: TRBV27
J: TRBJ2-1
D: TRBD2
CDR3: CATGLALAEQFF
DNA: TGTGCCACTGGACTAGCCTTGGCTGAGCAGTTCTTC

size: once
V: TRBV4-1
J: TRBJ2-7
D: .
CDR3: CASSQEGALVSGYEQYF
DNA: TGCGCCAGCAGCCAAGAGGGGGCCCTAGTTAGTGGCTACGAGCAGTACTTC

size: .
V: TRBV19
J: TRBJ2-5
D: TRBD2
CDR3: CASTAAAGGQETQYF
DNA: TGTGCCAGTACCGCTGCCGCGGGAGGCCAAGAGACCCAGTACTTC

size: .
V: TRBV4-3
J: TRBJ2-7
D: TRBD2
CDR3: CASSQVAGALSYEQYF
DNA: TGCGCCAGCAGCCAGGTAGCGGGAGCCCTATCCTACGAGCAGTACTTC

size: .
V: TRBV4-1
J: TRBJ2-1
D: .
CDR3: CASSPIRTEPSYNEQFF
DNA: TGCGCCAGCAGCCCCATTAGAACGGAGCCCTCCTACAATGAGCAGTTCTTC

size: .
V: TRBV27
J: TRBJ2-7
D: .
CDR3: CASRQGYEQYF
DNA: TGTGCCAGCAGACAGGGTTACGAGCAGTACTTC

size: .
V: TRBV5-8
J: TRBJ1-5
D: TRBD1
CDR3: CASSWATGRNQPQHF
DNA: TGTGCCAGCAGCTGGGCGACAGGGCGCAATCAGCCCCAGCATTTT

size: .
V: TRBV6-1
J: TRBJ2-3
D: TRBD1
CDR3: CATKAVAQGADTQYF
DNA: TGTGCCACCAAGGCTGTAGCGCAGGGGGCAGATACGCAGTATTTT

size: .
V: TRBV7-2
J: TRBJ2-7
D: TRBD1
CDR3: CASSLSGTAYYEQYF
DNA: TGTGCCAGCAGCTTAAGTGGGACAGCTTACTACGAGCAGTACTTC

size: few
V: TRBV12-5
J: TRBJ2-1
D: TRBD2
CDR3: CASGFRLAPNEQFF
DNA: TGTGCTAGTGGTTTCCGACTAGCGCCTAATGAGCAGTTCTTC

size: .
V: TRBV2
J: TRBJ2-7
D: TRBD1
CDR3: CASIPGQIYEQYF
DNA: TGTGCCAGCATCCCGGGACAGATCTACGAGCAGTACTTC